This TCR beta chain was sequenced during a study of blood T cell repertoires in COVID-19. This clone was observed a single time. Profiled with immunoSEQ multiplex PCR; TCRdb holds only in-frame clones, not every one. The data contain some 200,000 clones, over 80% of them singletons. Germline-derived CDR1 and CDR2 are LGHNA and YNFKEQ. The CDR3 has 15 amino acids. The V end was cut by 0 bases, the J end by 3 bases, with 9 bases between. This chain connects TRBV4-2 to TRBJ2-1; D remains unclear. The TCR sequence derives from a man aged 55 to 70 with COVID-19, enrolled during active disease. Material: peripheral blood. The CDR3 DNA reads TGTGCCAGCAGCCAAGATGGTCAGGACTACAATGAGCAGTTCTTC. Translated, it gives CASSQDGQDYNEQFF.